This T cell receptor (beta chain) is drawn from a study of PD-1 blockade in classical Hodgkin lymphoma. Regarding the study as a whole: Undefined causes, possibly disease activity or prior therapy, underlie the repertoire differences.

The V gene end was trimmed by 4 bases and the J gene end by 7 bases; junction bases not matched to a gene: 8. This CDR3 spans 15 amino acids. The V gene's germline CDR1 is MNHEY and CDR2 SVGAGI. Assay: immunoSEQ multiplex PCR; the TCRdb copy retains only in-frame clones and omits some. The data contain some 41,000 clones, roughly 78% of them singletons. As for this clone: Its antigen is not known.

In every patient, relapse followed autologous stem cell transplantation, while exposure to brentuximab vedotin differed. The best responses consisted of complete response, partial response or progressive disease. The rearrangement links TRBV6-5 to TRBJ2-1; TRBD2 matches at 9 bases. The sequence came from a human donor with classical Hodgkin lymphoma. Material: peripheral blood mononuclear cells (PBMCs), obtained before the second cycle of nivolumab. CDR3 amino acids: CASSSLAGGRNEQFF. The CDR3 DNA reads as TGTGCCAGCAGTTCTCTCGCGGGGGGGCGGAATGAGCAGTTCTTC.